The next 20 T cell receptor beta chains were all read from a single sample in a study of Tregs in tolerant kidney transplant recipients. Repertoires were generated with immunoSEQ multiplex PCR, while TCRdb's copy carries only in-frame clones and drops some. The sample yields under 300,000 clones, 65% to 85% seen once. Sequencing used CD4+ T cells from blood. These TCRs come from a human donor in good health.

This clone has just a few counts. V usage is TRBV10-1 and J usage is TRBJ1-5, with TRBD1 as a possible D gene (6 bases). Per germline, CDR1 WNHNN and CDR2 SYGVQD (reference sequence). V was shortened by 6 bases and J by 5 bases, with 11 bases between the two germline ends. The CDR3 totals 13 residues. CDR3 region: CASSDAGDQPQHF. The CDR3 nucleotides read TGCGCCAGCAGCGATGCAGGGGATCAGCCCCAGCATTTT.

The chain links TRBV19 to TRBJ1-2; D possibly corresponds to TRBD1 (6 bases). The CDR3 has 16 residues. Germline lookup yields CDR1 LNHDA and CDR2 SQIVND (reference sequence). Trimming stripped 4 bases from V and 0 bases from J, with 15 bases between. CDR3 protein: CASSTGQPTTNYGYTF. The CDR3 nucleotides read TGTGCCAGTAGTACCGGACAGCCAACTACTAACTATGGCTACACCTTC.

This chain joins TRBV6-1 and TRBJ1-2; D not certain. Germline lookup yields CDR1 MNHNS and CDR2 SASEGT. The CDR3 runs to 12 residues. V was cut by 7 bases and J by 6 bases, with 12 bases left in between. CDR3 protein: CASKGTGDGYTF. The CDR3 bases are TGTGCCAGCAAGGGTACGGGCGATGGCTACACCTTC.

The V call is TRBV6-5, the J call TRBJ2-7, with D uncertain. Deletions cut 0 bases from V and 4 bases from J, with 10 bases between. Germline V gene data show CDR1 as MNHEY and CDR2 as SVGAGI. The CDR3 spans 14 residues. The CDR3 is CASSYSTQSYEQYF. CDR3 DNA: TGTGCCAGCAGTTACTCGACTCAGAGTTACGAGCAGTACTTC.

A single count supports this clone. The chain combines TRBV6-5 with TRBJ2-1; D is unclear. Germline V gene sequence: CDR1 MNHEY, CDR2 SVGAGI. Deletions cut 0 bases from V and 3 bases from J, with 12 bases between. The CDR3 covers 16 residues. The CDR3, as DNA: TGTGCCAGCAGTTACTCGAGTAGAGCGCTCTACAATGAGCAGTTCTTC. It is translated as CASSYSSRALYNEQFF.

The gene calls are TRBV2 and TRBJ2-6; 9 bases agree with TRBD1. Germline V gene lookup returns CDR1 SNHLY and CDR2 FYNNEI. The junction had 6 bases not matched to a gene; V was cut back by 5 bases and J by 1 base. The CDR3 sequence is 17 residues long. CDR3: CASSWGTGPSGANVLTF. The CDR3 DNA reads as TGTGCCAGCAGTTGGGGGACAGGGCCGTCTGGGGCCAACGTCCTGACTTTC.

V usage is TRBV6-5 and J usage is TRBJ1-2; TRBD1 matches 12 bases. V shed 5 bases and J 8 bases; nucleotides not matched to a gene: 6. The CDR3 is 14 amino acids. CDR1 MNHEY and CDR2 SVGAGI come from the germline V gene. This CDR3 reads CASSRDRGLQGYTF. Written as DNA, the CDR3 is TGTGCCAGCAGTAGGGACAGGGGGCTTCAAGGCTACACCTTC.

The table lists this clone with a count of one. The chain employs TRBV5-1 and TRBJ2-1; 9 bases are shared with TRBD1. The CDR3 is made up of 15 amino acids. V shed 3 bases and J 8 bases; nucleotides not matched to a gene: 9. Looked up from germline, CDR1 is SGHRS and CDR2 is YFSETQ. CDR3 bases: TGCGCCAGCAGCTCGGGTGGGACAGGGATCGATGAGCAGTTCTTC. Protein sequence: CASSSGGTGIDEQFF.

The chain combines TRBV13 with TRBJ1-4; D possibly corresponds to TRBD1 (5 bases). This CDR3 spans 15 amino acids. The V end was cut by 0 bases, the J end by 8 bases, with 13 bases between. Germline values: CDR1 PRHDT, CDR2 FYEKMQ (reference sequence). Here the CDR3 DNA reads TGTGCCAGCAGCTTAGGCGGGCGGGGGTTCGAAAAACTGTTTTTT. Translation gives CASSLGGRGFEKLFF.

This rearrangement joins TRBV9 to TRBJ1-4; 8 nucleotides agree with TRBD1. The CDR3 consists of 18 residues. With V trimmed by 1 base and J by 0 bases, 8 bases remained unmatched. Germline CDR1 is SGDLS and CDR2 is YYNGEE. The CDR3 DNA reads TGTGCCAGCAGCGTAAGTCCCCGGACAGGGTCAACTAATGAAAAACTGTTTTTT. This encodes CASSVSPRTGSTNEKLFF.

CDR3 sequence reads: CASSLVQGSDTQYF. In DNA, the CDR3 is TGTGCCAGCAGCTTAGTCCAGGGTTCGGATACGCAGTATTTT. The chain combines TRBV11-2 with TRBJ2-3; D might be TRBD1 (5 bases). The CDR3 contains 14 residues. Germline CDR1 and CDR2: SGHAT and FQNNGV. The V and J ends lost 1 base and 6 bases respectively, with 11 bases between them.

The chain uses TRBV2 and TRBJ2-5; 14 bases line up with TRBD2. Trimming at V came to 5 bases and at J to 5 bases, leaving 7 bases not matched to a gene. Looked up from germline, CDR1 is SNHLY and CDR2 is FYNNEI. The length of the CDR3 is 16 residues. CDR3: CASSRRLAGGRETQYF. The CDR3 DNA sequence: TGTGCCAGCAGTCGAAGACTAGCGGGGGGGCGGGAGACCCAGTACTTC.

This clone was seen only once. V gene TRBV11-2 combines with J gene TRBJ1-2, with D unclear. Trimming stripped 5 bases from V and 7 bases from J, with 11 bases between. There are 12 residues in the CDR3. Germline lookup yields CDR1 SGHAT and CDR2 FQNNGV. The CDR3 loop is CASSPSGGGYTF. As DNA, the CDR3 is TGTGCCAGCAGCCCATCTGGCGGTGGCTACACCTTC.

The V and J genes are TRBV11-2 and TRBJ2-5; 11 bases fit TRBD2. The V segment lost 5 bases and the J segment 2 bases; nucleotides outside the gene matches: 4. The CDR3 has 15 residues. Germline V gene data show CDR1 as SGHAT and CDR2 as FQNNGV. Here the CDR3 DNA reads TGTGCCAGCAGCCTTGGGACTAGCGGTCAAGAGACCCAGTACTTC. Translating gives CASSLGTSGQETQYF.

The V gene is TRBV5-1, the J gene TRBJ1-2; 8 bases are a match to TRBD1. This CDR3 is 14 amino acids long. Trimming cost V 2 bases and J 2 bases; bases outside gene matches: 2. Per the germline V gene, CDR1 is SGHRS and CDR2 is YFSETQ. The CDR3 region has the DNA TGCGCCAGCAGCTTTGGACAGGGCAACTATGGCTACACCTTC. This gives the protein CASSFGQGNYGYTF.

The chain couples TRBV19 to TRBJ2-7, with a possible D match to TRBD1 (7 bases). The CDR3 has 12 amino acids. The V end lost 5 bases, the J end lost 4 bases, and 9 bases lay between the germline ends. Germline V gene lookup returns CDR1 LNHDA and CDR2 SQIVND (reference sequence). The CDR3 spells CASSPGGYEQYF. The CDR3 DNA reads TGTGCCAGTAGTCCAGGGGGGTACGAGCAGTACTTC.

The rearrangement joins TRBV7-2 to TRBJ2-2, with D possibly TRBD2 on 5 matching bases. Germline CDR1 and CDR2: SGHTA and FQGNSA. Trimming removed 2 bases at V and 0 bases at J, with 7 bases between. This CDR3 is 15 amino acids long. CDR3 loop: CASSLKAANTGELFF. CDR3 sequence (DNA): TGTGCCAGCAGCTTAAAAGCGGCGAACACCGGGGAGCTGTTTTTT.

The V gene is TRBV14, the J gene TRBJ1-2; D is undetermined. With 1 base removed from V and 4 bases from J, the gap between germline ends came to 7 bases. Germline CDR1 SGHDN, CDR2 FVKESK. This CDR3 region has 13 residues. The CDR3, as DNA: TGTGCCAGCAGCCAAGCGCGCAGCTATGGCTACACCTTC. This sequence encodes CASSQARSYGYTF.

The chain combines TRBV30 with TRBJ2-7; D is perhaps TRBD2 (7 bases). The germline V and J ends were trimmed by 0 bases and 0 bases, with 15 bases remaining between them. The CDR3 length is 16 residues. Germline assignment: CDR1 GTSNPN and CDR2 SVGIG (reference sequence). The CDR3 nucleotides are TGTGCCTGGAGTGTACTAGGGGGGGATAGCTCCTACGAGCAGTACTTC. Translation: CAWSVLGGDSSYEQYF.

In the case of this clone: Compared with germline, one end of the junction differs, possibly owing to a read error. Additional DNA sequences in this sample encode the identical CDR3. The chain employs TRBV7-9 and TRBJ1-1; TRBD1 is a possible D gene (6 bases). The CDR3 sequence is 14 residues long. The germline V gene has CDR1 SEHNR and CDR2 FQNEAQ (reference sequence). The CDR3 region is CASSLARGAAEAFF. The CDR3 bases are TGTGCCAGCAGCCTAGCGCGGGGGGCTGCTGAAGCTTTCTTT. Full variable domain (missing parts from reference TRBV7-9 and TRBJ1-1): DTGVSQNPRHKITKRGQNVTFRCDPISEHNRLYWYRQTLGQGPEFLTYFQNEAQLEKSRLLSDRFSAERPKGSFSTLEIQRTEQGDSAMYLCASSLARGAAEAFFGQGTRLTVV.